A single sample gave rise to the 2 T cell receptor beta chains below, sequenced in a study of T cells in Graves' hyperthyroidism and ophthalmopathy. Amplified TCR beta CDR3 regions derived from RNA transcripts. An initial round of RT-PCR targeting the TCR CDR3 relied on the HTBI primer set. From the multiplex PCR reads, TCRdb called clonotypes with MiXCR, one entry per CDR3 protein. This table has approximately 370,000 distinct CDR3 sequences, about 15% appearing once. Sequenced: blood. The receptors originated from a woman in her thirties with Graves' hyperthyroidism.

J is TRBJ2-3 and V is TRBV4-1; D is perhaps TRBD2 (6 bases). Trimming pared 3 bases from V and 1 base from J, leaving 11 bases between. Germline V lookup: CDR1 MGHRA, CDR2 YSYEKL. The CDR3 consists of 15 residues. The CDR3 bases are TGCGCCAGCAGCCATGGTAGCGGACGCACAGATACGCAGTATTTT. Translation: CASSHGSGRTDTQYF.

This clonotype occurred many times. The chain carries TRBV5-1 and TRBJ1-1; D is unclear. The CDR3 has 14 residues. Trimming took off 1 base at V and 3 bases at J, with 10 bases between the two ends. CDR1 and CDR2 (germline): SGHRS, YFSETQ. The CDR3 loop reads CASSLRALDTEAFF. The CDR3 DNA reads as TGCGCCAGCAGCTTGAGGGCACTGGACACTGAAGCTTTCTTT.